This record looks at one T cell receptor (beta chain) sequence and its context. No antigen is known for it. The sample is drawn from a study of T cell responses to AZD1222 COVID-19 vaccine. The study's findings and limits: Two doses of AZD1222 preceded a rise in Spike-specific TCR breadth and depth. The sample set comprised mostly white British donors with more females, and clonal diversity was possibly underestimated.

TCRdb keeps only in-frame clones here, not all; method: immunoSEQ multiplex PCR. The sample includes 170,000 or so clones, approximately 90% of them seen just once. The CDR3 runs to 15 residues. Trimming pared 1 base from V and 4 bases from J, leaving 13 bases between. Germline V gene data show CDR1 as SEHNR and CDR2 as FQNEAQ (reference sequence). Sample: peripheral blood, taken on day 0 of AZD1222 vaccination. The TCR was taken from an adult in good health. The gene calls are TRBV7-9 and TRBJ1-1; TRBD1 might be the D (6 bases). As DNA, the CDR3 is TGTGCCAGCAGCTTAGGCAGGGGCGTGGGCACTGAAGCTTTCTTT. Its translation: CASSLGRGVGTEAFF.